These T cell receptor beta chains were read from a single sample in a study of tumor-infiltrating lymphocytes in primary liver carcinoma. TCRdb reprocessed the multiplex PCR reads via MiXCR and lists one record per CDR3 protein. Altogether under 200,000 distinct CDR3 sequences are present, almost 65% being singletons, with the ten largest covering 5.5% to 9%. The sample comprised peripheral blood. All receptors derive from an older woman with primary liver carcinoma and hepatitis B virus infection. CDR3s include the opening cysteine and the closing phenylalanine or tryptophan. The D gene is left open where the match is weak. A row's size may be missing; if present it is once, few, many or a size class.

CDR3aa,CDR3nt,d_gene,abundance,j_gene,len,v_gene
CVSSLGWRGAYGGYTF,TGTGTCAGCAGCTTAGGGTGGCGGGGGGCGTACGGTGGCTACACCTTC,NA,NA,TRBJ1-2,16,TRBV11-2
CAISDRGRERWSTDTQYF,TGTGCCATCAGTGACCGGGGGCGGGAGAGATGGAGCACAGATACGCAGTATTTT,NA,many,TRBJ2-3,18,TRBV10-3
CASKELAGDVNEQYF,TGTGCCAGCAAGGAACTAGCGGGAGACGTCAACGAGCAGTACTTC,TRBD2,once,TRBJ2-7,15,TRBV6-5
CASAGQGLNTEAFF,TGTGCTAGCGCCGGACAGGGCCTGAACACTGAAGCTTTCTTT,TRBD1,few,TRBJ1-1,14,TRBV12-5
CTSSPTGSYGYTF,TGTACCAGCAGCCCGACCGGCTCCTATGGCTACACCTTC,NA,NA,TRBJ1-2,13,TRBV11-3
CAANLAGGAYNEQFF,TGTGCCGCAAATCTAGCGGGGGGCGCCTACAATGAGCAGTTCTTC,TRBD2,many,TRBJ2-1,15,TRBV6-1
CADSQVWREFIDTQYF,TGCGCCGACAGCCAAGTGTGGCGGGAGTTCATAGATACGCAGTATTTT,TRBD2,NA,TRBJ2-3,16,TRBV4-1
CASSSGTGRAFF,TGTGCCAGCAGTTCGGGGACAGGGAGGGCTTTCTTT,TRBD1,many,TRBJ1-1,12,TRBV12-3/TRBV12-4
CASSQGAYNEQFF,TGTGCCAGCAGTCAGGGGGCCTACAATGAGCAGTTCTTC,TRBD1,many,TRBJ2-1,13,TRBV12-3/TRBV12-4
CSVAGYREDMQYF,TGCAGCGTGGCAGGATACAGGGAGGATATGCAGTATTTT,NA,NA,TRBJ2-3,13,TRBV29-1
CASSLLAGQDEQYF,TGTGCCAGCAGCTTACTAGCGGGACAGGACGAGCAATACTTC,NA,NA,TRBJ2-7,14,TRBV11-2
CASLAFLGMNTEAFF,TGTGCCAGCTTAGCGTTCCTAGGCATGAACACTGAAGCTTTCTTT,NA,many,TRBJ1-1,15,TRBV6-5
CASSPGQNGNQPQYF,TGTGCCAGCAGCCCGGGACAAAACGGCAATCAGCCCCAGTATTTT,NA,NA,TRBJ2-3,15,TRBV7-8
CATSLGGFYEQYF,TGTGCCACGAGCTTGGGGGGTTTTTACGAGCAGTACTTC,NA,NA,TRBJ2-7,13,TRBV10-3
CASNQEGRGPAADAQYF,TGCGCCAGCAACCAAGAAGGCCGGGGGCCCGCCGCAGATGCGCAGTATTTT,NA,NA,TRBJ2-3,17,TRBV4-1
CASTNGGLTYGYTF,TGTGCCAGCACCAATGGGGGACTGACGTATGGCTACACCTTC,NA,NA,TRBJ1-2,14,TRBV28
CASRYRLAGRFYEQYF,TGTGCCAGCAGGTACCGACTAGCGGGCAGATTCTACGAGCAGTACTTC,TRBD2,NA,TRBJ2-7,16,TRBV13
CVSSLVRASSYNEQFF,TGTGTCAGCAGCTTGGTCCGGGCGAGCTCCTACAATGAGCAGTTCTTC,NA,NA,TRBJ2-1,16,TRBV11-2
CASSLDVAGGCVQYF,TGTGCCAGCAGCTTAGATGTAGCGGGAGGCTGCGTGCAGTACTTC,TRBD2,NA,TRBJ2-7,15,TRBV11-2
CASSQSRTGPIFGYTF,TGCGCCAGCAGCCAATCGAGGACAGGCCCTATATTTGGCTACACCTTC,TRBD1,many,TRBJ1-2,16,TRBV4-1
CASSQDQRTESGGYTF,TGCGCCAGCAGCCAAGATCAGCGGACAGAATCAGGTGGCTACACCTTC,NA,NA,TRBJ1-2,16,TRBV4-1
CATNLFGVSNQPQHF,TGTGCCACCAACTTATTTGGGGTCAGCAATCAGCCCCAGCATTTT,NA,NA,TRBJ1-5,15,TRBV11-2
CSEGATYEQYF,TGCAGCGAGGGGGCCACCTACGAGCAGTATTTC,TRBD1,NA,TRBJ2-7,11,TRBV29-1
CASSPRQGLYELYF,TGTGCCAGCAGCCCAAGACAGGGACTCTACGAACTGTACTTC,NA,NA,TRBJ2-7,14,TRBV11-2
CASSLEEGGGNTIYF,TGTGCCAGCAGCTTAGAAGAGGGTGGCGGAAACACCATATATTTT,NA,NA,TRBJ1-3,15,TRBV7-9
CASSSVTLEALF,TGTGCCAGCAGCTCGGTGACACTTGAAGCTCTCTTT,NA,NA,TRBJ1-1,12,TRBV11-1
CASSAGLVQETQYF,TGTGCCAGCAGTGCAGGACTAGTCCAGGAGACCCAGTACTTC,TRBD2,once,TRBJ2-5,14,TRBV6-1
CSASGIRLARETQYF,TGCAGTGCTAGTGGCATCCGGCTAGCCCGGGAGACCCAGTACTTC,NA,NA,TRBJ2-5,15,TRBV20-1
CASRAGGGGNTIYF,TGTGCCAGCAGAGCAGGGGGAGGTGGAAACACCATATATTTT,TRBD1,many,TRBJ1-3,14,TRBV6-6
CASSPGQCRGYTF,TGCGCCAGCAGCCCGGGACAGTGTCGGGGTTACACCTTC,TRBD1,once,TRBJ1-2,13,TRBV4-1
CSVVRPDQETRYF,TGCAGCGTTGTAAGGCCAGACCAAGAGACCCGGTACTTC,NA,many,TRBJ2-5,13,TRBV29-1
CSARGDTSYEQYF,TGCAGTGCTAGAGGGGACACTTCCTACGAGCAGTACTTC,NA,NA,TRBJ2-7,13,TRBV20-1
CASGWPTRRSEQFF,TGTGCTAGTGGTTGGCCAACGAGGAGGAGTGAGCAGTTCTTC,NA,NA,TRBJ2-1,14,TRBV12-5
CSVGRSGTLNTEAFF,TGCAGCGTTGGCAGATCCGGGACTTTGAACACTGAAGCTTTCTTT,NA,many,TRBJ1-1,15,TRBV29-1
CASRPLRGGENTGELFF,TGTGCCAGCCGACCCCTAAGGGGCGGGGAAAACACCGGGGAGCTGTTTTTT,NA,many,TRBJ2-2,17,TRBV11-2
CASSPTGTGGETQYF,TGTGCCAGCAGCCCGACCGGGACTGGGGGTGAGACCCAGTACTTC,NA,many,TRBJ2-5,15,TRBV11-3
CASSLVGGSEETQYF,TGCGCCAGCAGCTTGGTGGGGGGCAGCGAAGAGACCCAGTACTTC,NA,NA,TRBJ2-5,15,TRBV5-1
CASRLAGDEQFF,TGCGCCAGCAGGCTAGCGGGAGATGAGCAGTTCTTC,TRBD2,NA,TRBJ2-1,12,TRBV10-2
CASSLGPARETQYF,TGTGCCAGCAGCCTCGGACCGGCCCGAGAGACCCAGTACTTC,NA,many,TRBJ2-5,14,TRBV11-2
CASSTRTSGSYEQYF,TGTGCCAGCAGCACCCGGACTAGCGGGTCCTACGAGCAGTACTTC,TRBD2,many,TRBJ2-7,15,TRBV6-5
CASSTPAVDTQYF,TGTGCCAGCAGCACCCCGGCCGTCGATACGCAGTATTTT,NA,many,TRBJ2-3,13,TRBV5-4
CASGSPTPALSNEQFF,TGTGCTAGTGGCTCCCCCACCCCGGCTCTGTCCAATGAGCAGTTCTTC,NA,many,TRBJ2-1,16,TRBV12-5
CASSFGSRGTEAFF,TGCGCCAGCAGCTTTGGGAGCAGGGGTACTGAAGCTTTCTTT,NA,NA,TRBJ1-1,14,TRBV5-1
CASSRLNPEVANEQFF,TGTGCCAGCAGCCGACTAAACCCCGAGGTTGCCAATGAGCAGTTCTTC,NA,medium-sized,TRBJ2-1,16,TRBV11-2
CASSSRQGNEQYF,TGTGCCAGCAGCTCGAGACAGGGCAACGAGCAGTACTTC,TRBD1,NA,TRBJ2-7,13,TRBV11-3
CASSRTGTGDSYEQYF,TGTGCCAGCAGTAGGACCGGGACAGGGGACTCCTACGAGCAGTACTTC,TRBD1,many,TRBJ2-7,16,TRBV12-3/TRBV12-4
CASSPRYEQYF,TGTGCCAGCAGTCCGAGGTACGAGCAGTATTTC,NA,NA,TRBJ2-7,11,TRBV28
CASSSSFTGDAQYF,TGTGCCAGCAGTTCGTCCTTCACTGGGGATGCGCAGTATTTT,NA,NA,TRBJ2-3,14,TRBV11-2
CSAPGQRVGETQYF,TGCAGTGCCCCGGGACAGCGGGTGGGAGAGACCCAGTACTTC,NA,NA,TRBJ2-5,14,TRBV20-1
CASSLATEAFF,TGTGCCAGCAGTTTAGCCACAGAGGCTTTCTTT,NA,many,TRBJ1-1,11,TRBV28
CASSLTITVNNEQFF,TGCGCCAGCAGCTTGACCATTACGGTAAACAATGAGCAGTTCTTC,NA,NA,TRBJ2-1,15,TRBV5-1
CAGSREGVAKNIQYF,TGTGCCGGCAGCCGAGAGGGAGTTGCCAAAAACATTCAGTACTTC,NA,once,TRBJ2-4,15,TRBV5-6
CASSQDGGDPYNEQFF,TGTGCCAGCAGCCAAGATGGAGGGGACCCCTACAATGAGCAGTTCTTC,NA,medium-sized,TRBJ2-1,16,TRBV4-2
CASSEVRGLYEQYF,TGCGCCAGCAGTGAGGTCAGGGGCTTGTACGAGCAGTACTTC,NA,NA,TRBJ2-7,14,TRBV10-1